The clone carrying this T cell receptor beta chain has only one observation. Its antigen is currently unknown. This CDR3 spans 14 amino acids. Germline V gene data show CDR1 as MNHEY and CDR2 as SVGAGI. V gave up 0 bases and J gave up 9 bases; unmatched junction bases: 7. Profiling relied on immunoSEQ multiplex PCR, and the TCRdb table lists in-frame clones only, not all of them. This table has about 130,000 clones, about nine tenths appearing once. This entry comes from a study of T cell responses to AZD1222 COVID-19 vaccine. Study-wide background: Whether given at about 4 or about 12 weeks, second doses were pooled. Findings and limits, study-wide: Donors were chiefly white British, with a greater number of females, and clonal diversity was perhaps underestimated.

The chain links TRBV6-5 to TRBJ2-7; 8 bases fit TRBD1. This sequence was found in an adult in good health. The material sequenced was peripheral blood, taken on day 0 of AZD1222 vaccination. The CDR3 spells CASSYSGQGFGQYF. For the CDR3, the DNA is TGTGCCAGCAGTTACTCCGGACAGGGTTTTGGGCAGTACTTC.